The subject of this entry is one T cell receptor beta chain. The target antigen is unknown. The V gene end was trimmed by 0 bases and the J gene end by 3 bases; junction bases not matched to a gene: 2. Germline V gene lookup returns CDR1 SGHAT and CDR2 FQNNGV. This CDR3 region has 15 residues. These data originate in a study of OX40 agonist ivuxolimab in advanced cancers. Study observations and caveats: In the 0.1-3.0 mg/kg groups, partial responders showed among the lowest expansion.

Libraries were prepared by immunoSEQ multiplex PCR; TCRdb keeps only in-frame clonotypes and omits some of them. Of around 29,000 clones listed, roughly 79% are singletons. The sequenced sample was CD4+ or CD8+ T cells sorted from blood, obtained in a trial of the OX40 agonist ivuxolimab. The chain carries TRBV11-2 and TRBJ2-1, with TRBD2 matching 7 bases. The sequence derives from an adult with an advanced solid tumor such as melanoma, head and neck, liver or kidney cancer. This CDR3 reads CASSLEAGNYNEQFF. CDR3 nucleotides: TGTGCCAGCAGCTTAGAAGCGGGAAACTACAATGAGCAGTTCTTC.